This TCR beta chain comes out of a study of T cell repertoires in cytomegalovirus infection. Study-wide context: An indication of both CMV infection and matching HLA type came from public TCR beta signatures. Study results and caveats: In two of eight donors, the top clonotype was HLA-C-restricted CMV-specific. The cumulative frequency of public TCR beta families distinguished individuals who carried CMV together with the relevant HLA.

The V gene's germline CDR1 is LNHDA and CDR2 SQIVND (reference sequence). V lost 6 bases and J 10 bases, leaving 16 bases between the germline ends. The CDR3 consists of 14 residues. MiXCR was run by TCRdb on the reads, yielding one entry per CDR3 protein. The data show nearly 450,000 distinct CDR3 sequences, 25% to 40% seen once. This clonotype appeared many times. Its antigen is unidentified. The TCR was taken from a human donor in good health (CMV status not recorded). Some clones in this sample may be carry-over from other donors' samples. Sample: PBMCs. This chain uses TRBV19 with TRBJ1-6; D is unclear. The CDR3 reads CASSPGGPGSPLHF. The CDR3 bases are TGTGCCAGTAGCCCGGGTGGGCCGGGCTCACCCCTCCACTTT. The variable domain in full, with the rest retrieved from reference TRBV19 and TRBJ1-6, is DGGITQSPKYLFRKEGQNVTLSCEQNLNHDAMYWYRQDPGQGLRLIYYSQIVNDFQKGDIAEGYSVSREKKESFPLTVTSAQKNPTAFYLCASSPGGPGSPLHFGNGTRLTVT.